The TCR beta chain under discussion was sequenced for a study of cytomegalovirus exposure and HLA in healthy donors. As regards this clone: Its matching antigen is unknown.

Primers: 60 Vbeta forward and 13 Jbeta reverse. The method was immunoSEQ multiplex PCR; TCRdb's version includes in-frame clones alone and lacks a portion of them. In the table there are 100,000 or so clones, 75% to 85% of which are singletons. Findings and limits, study-wide: In an earlier analysis, in roughly 600 donors, most V segments appeared productive either ~90% or ~30% of the time.

Trimming left V 2 bases short and J 0 bases short, with 8 bases between. Germline CDR1 is MNHNS and CDR2 is SASEGT. This CDR3 spans 15 amino acids. Sequenced input: PBMCs. This clonotype was obtained from a woman aged 45-60 years in good health and CMV-seropositive. The V call is TRBV6-1, the J call TRBJ2-1; D is perhaps TRBD2 (5 bases). Here the CDR3 DNA reads TGTGCCAGCAGTGAACTAACTAGCTCCTACAATGAGCAGTTCTTC. Encoded protein: CASSELTSSYNEQFF.